These 17 T cell receptor beta chains share one sample of origin, sequenced in a study of T cell clusters in autoimmune cytopenias. Some 38,000 genome equivalents of blood DNA were amplified for TRB. TRB was amplified by touch-down multiplex PCR, primer pools A and B combined. TCRdb reanalyzed the multiplex PCR reads and collapses them to one entry per CDR3 protein, without DNA. This table lists thousands of distinct CDR3 sequences. The specimen was peripheral blood. The receptor source for this set is a human donor with an autoimmune cytopenia or autoimmune hepatitis (not recorded which).

This rearrangement joins TRBV11-2 to TRBJ1-2; TCRdb's D gene call, TRBD1, goes unchecked for lack of DNA. The V gene's germline CDR1 is SGHAT and CDR2 FQNNGV. This CDR3 contains 13 residues. The CDR3 loop is CAERDRKNYGYTF.

This clonotype registers medium-sized (0.01 to 0.1%) by frequency. The V call is TRBV19, the J call TRBJ1-5; the TCRdb call, TRBD1, lacks DNA for checking. Germline V lookup: CDR1 LNHDA, CDR2 SQIVND (reference sequence). The CDR3 covers 16 residues. The CDR3 here is CASSIGGGVSNQPQHF.

This chain uses TRBV30 with TRBJ2-1; there is no DNA to check the TCRdb D call of TRBD2. The CDR3 runs 15 residues. Germline V CDR1 and CDR2: GTSNPN, SVGIG (reference sequence). CDR3 residues: CAWSVWTSGLDEQFF.

The CDR3 protein is CASSQEERGDNWDEQFF. The chain has TRBV4-2 and TRBJ2-1; there is no DNA to check the TCRdb D call of TRBD1. The CDR3 is 17 amino acids. The germline V gene has CDR1 LGHNA and CDR2 YNFKEQ.

This clonotype is classed as medium-sized (0.01 to 0.1%) by frequency. The chain recombines TRBV5-6 with TRBJ1-2. The germline CDR1 and CDR2 sequences are SGHDT and YYEEEE. The CDR3 spans 14 residues. CDR3 residues: CASSPFTQNYGYTF.

This chain connects TRBV25-1 to TRBJ1-2; there is no DNA to check the TCRdb D call of TRBD1. Germline CDR1 and CDR2: MGHDK and SYGVNS. The CDR3 has 12 amino acids. CDR3 amino acids: CASSVGAHGYTF.

This clonotype is deemed medium-sized (0.01 to 0.1%) by its frequency. The rearrangement joins TRBV5-4 to TRBJ2-1. The CDR3 is 11 residues long. Per the germline V gene, CDR1 is SGHNT and CDR2 is YYREEE (reference sequence). The CDR3 loop reads CASSFTNEQFF. Using reference TRBV5-4 and TRBJ2-1 for the parts outside the CDR3, the full variable domain is ETGVTQSPTHLIKTRGQQVTLRCSSQSGHNTVSWYQQALGQGPQFIFQYYREEENGRGNFPPRFSGLQFPNYSSELNVNALELDDSALYLCASSFTNEQFFGPGTRLTVL.

This clonotype is classed as medium-sized by frequency. V and J are TRBV12-3 or TRBV12-4 and TRBJ2-3. This CDR3 spans 15 amino acids. Here the CDR3 reads CASSLASFLTDTQYF.

This clonotype ranks as medium-sized in terms of frequency. The rearrangement joins TRBV20-1 to TRBJ2-3; as DNA is missing, the TRBD1 call by TCRdb cannot be tested. In germline, CDR1 is DFQATT, CDR2 SNEGSKA (reference sequence). This CDR3 contains 12 residues. CDR3 residues: CSAGRGTVTQYF.

The V gene is TRBV7-4, the J gene TRBJ1-1; TCRdb lists TRBD1, though no DNA is available to test this call. CDR1 is SGHVT, CDR2 SQSDAQ, per germline. The CDR3 is made up of 13 amino acids. Here the CDR3 reads CASSFEGGTEAFF.

This clonotype shows up as medium-sized (0.01 to 0.1%) by frequency. The rearrangement links TRBV7-9 to TRBJ2-1. Germline CDR1 reads SEHNR; CDR2 reads FQNEAQ (reference sequence). This CDR3 comprises 12 residues. This chain's CDR3 is CASSSSYLEQFF.

The chain employs TRBV11-1 and TRBJ2-1; the TRBD2 assignment by TCRdb is unverifiable without DNA. The CDR3 contains 14 residues. Germline CDR1 reads SGHAT; CDR2 reads FQDESV (reference sequence). CDR3 region: CASSSGGTYNEQFF.

The rearrangement links TRBV7-9 to TRBJ1-4. There are 16 residues in the CDR3. Germline V gene data show CDR1 as SEHNR and CDR2 as FQNEAQ (reference sequence). The CDR3 spells CASSLILGSLGEKLFF.

This chain connects TRBV27 to TRBJ1-2; no DNA is available, so the TRBD1 call from TCRdb remains unchecked. Germline loops: CDR1 MNHEY, CDR2 SMNVEV (reference sequence). The CDR3 spans 15 residues. The CDR3 loop reads CASRKPTGGTWGYTF.

Frequency places this clonotype as medium-sized. The chain joins TRBV29-1 to TRBJ2-2. The germline V gene has CDR1 SQVTM and CDR2 ANQGSEA. This CDR3 comprises 11 residues. The CDR3 loop reads CSVEVGGELFF.

Measured by frequency, this clonotype is medium-sized. This chain links TRBV12-3 or TRBV12-4 with TRBJ1-2. The CDR3 covers 11 residues. The CDR3 sequence is CASSLGLIYTF.

This clonotype is called medium-sized (0.01 to 0.1%) based on its frequency. The chain combines TRBV12-3 or TRBV12-4 with TRBJ2-3; TCRdb indicates TRBD1, and absent DNA this call remains unverified. The CDR3 covers 14 residues. The CDR3 here is CASSSTGGGDTQYF.